This paragraph covers one TCR beta chain sequence. The read ends 3 residues before the CDR3 terminus; that terminus is restored from the germline J gene. These data come from a study of T cells in women clearing cervical HPV infection. Across the whole study: Case blood was drawn when the lesion was first found; control blood after infection became undetectable. HLA type stays a possible confounder, typing being limited.

This CDR3 is built from 14 residues. The V end lost 5 bases, the J end lost 5 bases, and 16 bases lay between the germline ends. CDR1 and CDR2 (germline): MNHEY, SVGEGT. immunoSEQ multiplex PCR used an average of 1200 ng genomic DNA. Generated by immunoSEQ multiplex PCR, the TCRdb table keeps only in-frame clones and is missing some. This table holds 20,000 to 25,000 clones. All donors had a single incident cervical HPV16 infection, not prevalent. The chain recombines TRBV6-2 or TRBV6-3 with TRBJ2-7; D remains unclear. Sequenced input: blood buffy coat. The clonotype comes from a woman between 18 and 70 years old with a cervical HPV16 infection that either progressed to CIN3+ or cleared (not recorded which). The CDR3 here is CASSGSSLRDEQYF. The DNA read from the CDR3 is TGTGCCAGCAGTGGAAGTAGCCTTCGCGACGAG.